What follows are 12 T cell receptor beta chains derived from one specimen sequenced in a study of post-analysis software for immune sequencing data. Study outcomes and limitations: Patients carried roughly 5 TRBV segments more frequently than controls did, and TRBV5-6, TRBV5-1 and TRBV20-1 were among them.

Antigens of these TCRs are unknown. TCR beta libraries were prepared from cDNA with unique molecular identifiers. TCRdb analysed the PCR reads with MiXCR anew, one entry per CDR3 protein. The top ten hold around 0.55% of the sample, which has fewer than 850,000 distinct CDR3 sequences, roughly 27% seen once. What was sequenced was blood. Receptors were obtained from a girl aged 5-17 years with multiple sclerosis.

The chain links TRBV4-1 to TRBJ2-4; TRBD1 might be the D (6 bases). The germline V gene has CDR1 MGHRA and CDR2 YSYEKL. V lost 1 base to trimming and J lost 7 bases, with 11 bases between them. This CDR3 has 14 residues. CDR3 in amino acids: CASSQVAGANIQYF. Written as DNA, the CDR3 is TGCGCCAGCAGCCAAGTGGCAGGGGCGAACATTCAGTACTTC.

For this clonotype: At one of its ends the junction is not consistent with the germline gene, which may arise from a read error. V gene TRBV2 combines with J gene TRBJ1-2; no firm D call. Germline V gene sequence: CDR1 SNHLY, CDR2 FYNNEI. The CDR3 is 12 amino acids. This CDR3 reads CASREGPPGYTF. The CDR3 DNA sequence: TGTGCCAGCAGGGAAGGGCCCCCGGGCTACACCTTC.

This chain connects TRBV21-1 to TRBJ2-6; the D segment call TRBD1 is taken from the table without a DNA check. TRBV21-1 is flagged as a pseudogene. The CDR3 is 17 residues long. The CDR3 protein is CASSLPTGAAGANVLTF. CDR3 bases: TGTGCCAGCAGCCTACCGACAGGGGCGGCTGGGGCCAACGTCCTGACTTTC.

This sequence joins TRBV2 and TRBJ1-2; possible D gene TRBD1, 5 bases. V gave up 7 bases and J gave up 4 bases, with 13 bases separating them. The germline V gene encodes CDR1 SNHLY and CDR2 FYNNEI. The CDR3 sequence is 13 residues long. CDR3 sequence (DNA): TGTGCCAGCATGGGGCGGACTAGCTATGGCTACACCTTC. Translation gives CASMGRTSYGYTF.

This clonotype was seen a few times. The rearrangement joins TRBV20-1 to TRBJ1-5, with D unclear. CDR1 and CDR2 from the germline V gene are DFQATT and SNEGSKA (reference sequence). The CDR3 consists of 15 residues. V was pared by 2 bases and J by 2 bases, with 13 bases between. The chain's CDR3 is CSARRGLLGNQPQHF. CDR3 DNA: TGCAGTGCTAGAAGAGGACTACTCGGCAATCAGCCCCAGCATTTT.

A few counts support this clonotype. This chain links TRBV28 with TRBJ2-7; D gene unclear. The CDR3 loop spans 14 amino acids. CDR1 is MDHEN and CDR2 is SYDVKM in the germline V gene. V lost 5 bases to trimming and J lost 5 bases, with 16 bases between them. The CDR3 DNA follows: TGTGCCAGCAGTGAGACCAGGTGGCGTGACGAGCAGTACTTC. Protein: CASSETRWRDEQYF.

The rearrangement uses TRBV6-2 or TRBV6-3 and TRBJ2-1; 9 positions agree with TRBD2. V lost 6 bases, J lost 3 bases, and 12 bases stayed unmatched. Germline assignment: CDR1 MNHEY and CDR2 SVGEGT. The CDR3 consists of 17 residues. CDR3 DNA sequence: TGTGCCAGCAGCCCCGGGGGGGCTAGCGGGGACTACAATGAGCAGTTCTTC. Its translation: CASSPGGASGDYNEQFF.

The chain recombines TRBV4-3 with TRBJ2-1; D may be TRBD2 (9 bases). V was trimmed by 1 base and J by 4 bases, leaving 29 bases between them. The CDR3 covers 21 residues. Germline lookup yields CDR1 LGHNA and CDR2 YSLEER. The CDR3 sequence is CASSQGLATGVQTSGYNEQFF. The DNA of the CDR3 is TGCGCCAGCAGCCAAGGATTGGCGACAGGGGTTCAGACTAGCGGTTACAATGAGCAGTTCTTC.

V gene TRBV7-2 combines with J gene TRBJ1-6; no reliable D call. Germline V lookup: CDR1 SGHTA, CDR2 FQGNSA. V was trimmed by 0 bases and J by 13 bases, leaving 7 bases between them. CDR3 length: 12 residues. Here the CDR3 DNA reads TGTGCCAGCAGCTTAGCATACCGTCCCCTCCACTTT. This codes for CASSLAYRPLHF.

This clonotype appeared a few times. The chain links TRBV6-2 or TRBV6-3 to TRBJ1-5, with D possibly matching TRBD1 (6 bases). Looked up from germline, CDR1 is MNHEY and CDR2 is SVGEGT. The CDR3 is 16 residues long. Trimming shortened V by 8 bases and J by 6 bases, and 23 bases separated the two germline ends. CDR3 sequence: CASRAFRTDRGQPQHF. CDR3 nucleotide sequence: TGTGCCAGCCGCGCCTTTCGGACAGATCGTGGTCAGCCCCAGCATTTT.

This chain uses TRBV12-3 or TRBV12-4 with TRBJ1-4; D is unclear. V lost 5 bases to trimming and J lost 1 base, with 5 bases between them. The CDR3 contains 13 residues. DNA of the CDR3: TGTGCCAGCAGTGTCCTAACTAATGAAAAACTGTTTTTT. Encoded protein: CASSVLTNEKLFF.

This clonotype was detected a few times. V gene TRBV7-2 combines with J gene TRBJ1-5, with TRBD1 as a possible D gene (5 bases). CDR1 SGHTA and CDR2 FQGNSA come from the germline V gene. V was trimmed by 1 base and J by 7 bases, leaving 14 bases between them. This CDR3 region has 15 residues. The CDR3 DNA reads as TGTGCCAGCAGCTTAGAGGTGGGGGTCAGGCAGCCCCAGCATTTT. Encoded protein: CASSLEVGVRQPQHF.